This T cell receptor (beta chain) was sequenced in a study of blood T cell repertoires in COVID-19. After removal of 2 bases from V and 8 bases from J, the junction contained 9 bases not matched to a gene. CDR1 is SGHNT and CDR2 is YYREEE in the germline V gene (reference sequence). This CDR3 has 14 residues. Source study methods: From reference gene primer amplification, estimates of nucleated cell counts were derived. Profiled with immunoSEQ multiplex PCR; TCRdb holds only in-frame clones, not every one. V, J and clone size reflect that table, while D and trimming were determined from the DNA. Of 40,000 or so clones listed, 70% to 90% were seen once; the top ten hold roughly 4.7%. Seattle patients were enrolled while actively infected and followed longitudinally. This clone has only one observation.

V usage is TRBV5-4 and J usage is TRBJ2-7; TRBD2 agrees at 8 bases. The sequencing sample was made of peripheral blood. The source is a man in his 60s with COVID-19, enrolled during active disease. The CDR3 reads CASSFDAGGGQQYF. Here the CDR3 DNA reads TGTGCCAGCAGCTTCGACGCCGGGGGGGGACAGCAGTACTTC.